The clone carrying this TCR beta chain was counted only a few times. 13 Jbeta primers and 60 Vbeta primers were used for the PCR. Sequencing was performed with immunoSEQ multiplex PCR; in TCRdb, only in-frame clones are kept and a portion is missing. The table records about 120,000 clones, approximately 80% of them present only once. The germline gives CDR1 MGHRA, CDR2 YSYEKL. The V end was cut by 4 bases, the J end by 2 bases, with 15 bases between. CDR3 length equals 15 residues. The sample comes from a study of cytomegalovirus exposure and HLA in healthy donors. The sample consisted of PBMCs. The sequence derives from a woman in her twenties or thirties in good health and CMV-seronegative. The chain is built from TRBV4-1 and TRBJ2-7; TRBD2 is a possible D gene (7 bases). As DNA, the CDR3 is TGCGCCAGCAGCCCAGGGTCGGGGGGCACCTACGAGCAGTACTTC. Encoded protein: CASSPGSGGTYEQYF.